This T cell receptor beta chain was recovered during a study of cytomegalovirus exposure and HLA in healthy donors. Trimming took 0 bases from V and 4 from J; bases not matched to a gene: 8. Looked up from germline, CDR1 is LGHNA and CDR2 is YSLEER. CDR3 length equals 18 residues. The repertoire was sequenced with immunoSEQ multiplex PCR; TCRdb's copy has only in-frame clones and lacks some. This sample yields about 150,000 clones, of which about 86% are seen a single time; 2.1% belongs to the top ten. The origin of this receptor is a human donor in good health. The sequencing input was PBMCs. The chain employs TRBV4-3 and TRBJ2-6; 8 positions match TRBD1. In DNA, the CDR3 is TGCGCCAGCAGCCAAGAGCGCCATGGGACAGGAGGGGCCAACGTCCTGACTTTC. Protein product: CASSQERHGTGGANVLTF.